The clone carrying this TCR beta chain was picked up many times. The antigen is unknown. As originally analysed: Built for papillary thyroid cancer, a distant-metastasis classifier drew on CDR3 differences across clinicopathological groups. TCRdb reprocessed the PCR reads using MiXCR. These V and J calls derive from TCRdb rather than the authors' analysis. Here the sample spans about 59,000 clones, roughly 15% being singletons. This sample is drawn from a study of metastatic and nonmetastatic thyroid tumors. As for the study in general: Comparison of repertoires was carried out across blood and tumor or nodule tissue from malignant and benign thyroid patients. Regarding the study as a whole: Significantly higher TCR beta diversity was reportedly seen in malignant thyroid tumors than benign nodules, in blood and tumor.

V was pared by 5 bases and J by 9 bases, with 7 bases of the junction left unmatched. CDR1 and CDR2 from the germline V gene are SQVTM and ANQGSEA. The length of the CDR3 is 13 residues. Every patient underwent thyroid surgery untreated. This clonotype was obtained from a male donor with papillary thyroid cancer or a benign thyroid nodule (not recorded which). Some clones in this sample may be carry-over from other donors' samples. Sequenced sample: blood. The chain uses TRBV29-1 and TRBJ2-1, with 10 bases aligning to TRBD2. CDR3 bases: TGCAGCGTTCTAGTAGCGGGAGGCGCTGAGCAGTTCTTC. It translates to CSVLVAGGAEQFF.